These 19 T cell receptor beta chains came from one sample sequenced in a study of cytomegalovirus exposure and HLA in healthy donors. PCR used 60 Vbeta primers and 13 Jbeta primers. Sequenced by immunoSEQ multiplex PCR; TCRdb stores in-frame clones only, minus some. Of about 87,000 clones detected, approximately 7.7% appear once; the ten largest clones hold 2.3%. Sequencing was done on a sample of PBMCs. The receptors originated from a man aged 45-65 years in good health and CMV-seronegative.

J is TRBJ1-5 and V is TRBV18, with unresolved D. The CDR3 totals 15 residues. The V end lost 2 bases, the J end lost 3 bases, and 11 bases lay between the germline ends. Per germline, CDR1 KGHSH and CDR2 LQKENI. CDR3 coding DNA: TGTGCCAGCTCACCAGGTTTTGCAGTCAATCAGCCCCAGCATTTT. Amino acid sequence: CASSPGFAVNQPQHF.

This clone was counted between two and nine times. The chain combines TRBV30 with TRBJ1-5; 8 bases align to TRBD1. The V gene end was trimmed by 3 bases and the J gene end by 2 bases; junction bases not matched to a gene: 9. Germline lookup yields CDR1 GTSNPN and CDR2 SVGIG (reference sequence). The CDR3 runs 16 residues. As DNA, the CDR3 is TGTGCCTGGAGCCGGGACAGGATGAGAGGCAATCAGCCCCAGCATTTT. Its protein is CAWSRDRMRGNQPQHF.

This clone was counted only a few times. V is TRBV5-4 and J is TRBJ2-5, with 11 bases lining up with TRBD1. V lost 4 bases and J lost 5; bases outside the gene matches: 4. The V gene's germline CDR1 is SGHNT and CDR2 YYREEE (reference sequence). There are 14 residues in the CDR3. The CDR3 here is CASSGDRGDETQYF. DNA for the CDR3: TGTGCCAGCAGCGGGGACAGGGGGGATGAGACCCAGTACTTC.

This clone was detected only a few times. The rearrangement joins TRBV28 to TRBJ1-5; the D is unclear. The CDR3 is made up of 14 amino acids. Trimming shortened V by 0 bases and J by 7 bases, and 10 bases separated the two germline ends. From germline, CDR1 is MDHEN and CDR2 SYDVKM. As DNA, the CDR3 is TGTGCCAGCAGTTTATGGAGTCACGGGCAGCCCCAGCATTTT. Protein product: CASSLWSHGQPQHF.

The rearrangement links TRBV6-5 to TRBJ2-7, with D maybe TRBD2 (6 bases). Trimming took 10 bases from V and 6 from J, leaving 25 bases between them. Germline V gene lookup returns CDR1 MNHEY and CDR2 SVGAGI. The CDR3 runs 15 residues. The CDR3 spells CATRAGILVSGEQYF. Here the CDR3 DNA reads TGTGCCACGCGGGCGGGAATCTTAGTTTCAGGCGAGCAGTACTTC.

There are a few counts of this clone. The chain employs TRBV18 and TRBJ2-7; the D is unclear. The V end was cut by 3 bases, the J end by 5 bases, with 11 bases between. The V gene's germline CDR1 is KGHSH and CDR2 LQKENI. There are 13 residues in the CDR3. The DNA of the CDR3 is TGTGCCAGCTCACCGGGCCAGTACCACGAGCAGTACTTC. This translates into CASSPGQYHEQYF.

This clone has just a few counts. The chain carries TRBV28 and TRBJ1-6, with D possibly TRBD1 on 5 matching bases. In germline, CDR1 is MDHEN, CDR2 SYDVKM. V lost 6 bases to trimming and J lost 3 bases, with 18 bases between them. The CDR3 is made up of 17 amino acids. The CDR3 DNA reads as TGTGCCAGCAGACCCTTCCAGGGATGGGGCTATAATTCACCCCTCCACTTT. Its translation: CASRPFQGWGYNSPLHF.

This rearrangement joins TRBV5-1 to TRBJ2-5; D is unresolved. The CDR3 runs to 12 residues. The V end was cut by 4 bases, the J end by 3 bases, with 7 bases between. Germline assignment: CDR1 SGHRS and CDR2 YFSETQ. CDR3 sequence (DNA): TGCGCCAGCAGCAACCCTAAAGAGACCCAGTACTTC. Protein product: CASSNPKETQYF.

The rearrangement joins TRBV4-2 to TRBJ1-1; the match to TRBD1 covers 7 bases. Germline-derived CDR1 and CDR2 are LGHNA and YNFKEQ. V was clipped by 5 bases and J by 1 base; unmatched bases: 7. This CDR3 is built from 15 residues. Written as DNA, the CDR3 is TGTGCCAGCAGCACCCGGGACAGCAAGAACACTGAAGCTTTCTTT. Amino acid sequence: CASSTRDSKNTEAFF.

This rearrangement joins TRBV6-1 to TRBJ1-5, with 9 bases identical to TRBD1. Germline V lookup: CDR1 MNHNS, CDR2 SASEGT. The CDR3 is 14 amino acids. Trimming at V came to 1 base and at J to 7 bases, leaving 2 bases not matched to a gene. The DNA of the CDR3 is TGTGCCAGCAGTGAAGGGGGACAGGGACAGCCCCAGCATTTT. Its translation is CASSEGGQGQPQHF.

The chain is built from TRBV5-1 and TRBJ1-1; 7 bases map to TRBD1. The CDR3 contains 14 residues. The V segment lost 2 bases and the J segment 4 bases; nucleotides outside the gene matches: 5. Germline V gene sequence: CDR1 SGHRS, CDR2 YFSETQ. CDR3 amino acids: CASSFDRAITEAFF. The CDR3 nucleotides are TGCGCCAGCAGCTTCGACAGGGCAATCACTGAAGCTTTCTTT.

CDR3: CSVGQDTEAFF. As DNA, the CDR3 is TGCAGCGTTGGACAGGACACTGAAGCTTTCTTT. The rearrangement joins TRBV29-1 to TRBJ1-1, with a possible D match to TRBD1 (6 bases). The germline V and J ends were trimmed by 4 bases and 3 bases, with 6 bases remaining between them. Germline CDR1 and CDR2: SQVTM and ANQGSEA. The CDR3 has 11 amino acids.

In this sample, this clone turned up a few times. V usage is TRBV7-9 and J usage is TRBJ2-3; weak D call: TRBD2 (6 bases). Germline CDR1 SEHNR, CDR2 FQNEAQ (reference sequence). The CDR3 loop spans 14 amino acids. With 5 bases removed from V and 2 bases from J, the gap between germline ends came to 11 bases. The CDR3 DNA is TGTGCCAGCAGCCTCTGGGGGGACACAGATACGCAGTATTTT. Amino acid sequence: CASSLWGDTDTQYF.

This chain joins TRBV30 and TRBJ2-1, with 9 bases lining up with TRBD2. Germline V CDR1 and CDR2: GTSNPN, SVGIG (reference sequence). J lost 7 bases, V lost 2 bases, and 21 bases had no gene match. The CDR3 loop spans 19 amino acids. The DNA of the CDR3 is TGTGCCTGGAGTCGCCATGTAGCGGGAGAGGCCAGAGTGGGGAATGAGCAGTTCTTC. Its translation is CAWSRHVAGEARVGNEQFF.

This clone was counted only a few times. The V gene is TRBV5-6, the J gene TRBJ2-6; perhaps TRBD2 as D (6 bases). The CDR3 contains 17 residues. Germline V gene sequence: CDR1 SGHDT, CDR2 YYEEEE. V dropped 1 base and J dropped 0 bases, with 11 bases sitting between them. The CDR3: CASSLYPGSSGANVLTF. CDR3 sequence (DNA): TGTGCCAGCAGCTTGTATCCCGGGAGCTCTGGGGCCAACGTCCTGACTTTC.

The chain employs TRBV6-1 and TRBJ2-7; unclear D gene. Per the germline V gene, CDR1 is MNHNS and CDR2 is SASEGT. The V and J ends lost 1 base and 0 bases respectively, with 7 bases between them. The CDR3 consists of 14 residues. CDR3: CASSEVINSYEQYF. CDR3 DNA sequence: TGTGCCAGCAGTGAAGTAATAAACTCCTACGAGCAGTACTTC.

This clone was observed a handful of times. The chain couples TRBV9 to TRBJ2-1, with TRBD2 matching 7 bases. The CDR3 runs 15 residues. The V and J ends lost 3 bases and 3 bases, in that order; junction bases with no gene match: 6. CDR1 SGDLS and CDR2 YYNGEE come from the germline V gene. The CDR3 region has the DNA TGTGCCAGCAGCGCCGGGACTAACCTCTACAATGAGCAGTTCTTC. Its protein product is CASSAGTNLYNEQFF.

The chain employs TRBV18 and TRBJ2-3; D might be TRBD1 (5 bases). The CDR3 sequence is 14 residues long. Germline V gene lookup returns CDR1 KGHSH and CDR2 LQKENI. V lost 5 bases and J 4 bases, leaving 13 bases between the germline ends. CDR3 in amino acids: CASSLSGFPDTQYF. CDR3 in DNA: TGTGCCAGCTCATTATCAGGGTTTCCAGATACGCAGTATTTT.

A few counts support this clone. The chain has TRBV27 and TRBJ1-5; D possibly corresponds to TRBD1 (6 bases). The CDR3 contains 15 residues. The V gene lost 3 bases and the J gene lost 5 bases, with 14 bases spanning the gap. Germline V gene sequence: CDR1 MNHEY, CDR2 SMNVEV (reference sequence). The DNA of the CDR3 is TGTGCCAGCAGTTTCACCGCAGGGGTTTATCAGCCCCAGCATTTT. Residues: CASSFTAGVYQPQHF.